A selection of T cell receptor beta chains follows, all from one sample in a study of blood T cell repertoires in COVID-19. Clones were read by immunoSEQ multiplex PCR, and TCRdb kept only the in-frame ones, dropping some. The sample yields just over 75,000 clones, roughly 84% seen once. The specimen was peripheral blood. The origin of the receptors is a man aged 45 to 65 with acute or convalescent COVID-19. Both conserved end residues are trimmed from each CDR3.

V: TRBV7-2
CDR3: ASSLPPVYEQY

V: TRBV7-2
CDR3: ASSFPSGGAKDEQF

V: TRBV15
CDR3: ATSRERVHEKLF

V: TRBV7-3
CDR3: ASSLRGSGANVLT

V: TRBV13
CDR3: ASRSEGLGEQY

V: TRBV30
CDR3: AWSSLDRDNQPQH

V: TRBV18
CDR3: ASSPVTMNTEAF

V: TRBV5-1
CDR3: ASSIGGQFGGGQDTQY

V: TRBV7-8
CDR3: ASSLAGTEAF

V: TRBV10-1
CDR3: ASSAETGSGTDTQY

V: TRBV7-2
CDR3: ASSLGGQAYNEQF

V: TRBV9
CDR3: ASSVEGTGYNSPLH

V: TRBV28
CDR3: ASSLPDSNEKLF

V: TRBV7-3
CDR3: ASSLTSGSYEQY

V: TRBV7-9
CDR3: ASSSRDRVDGYT

V: TRBV7-9
CDR3: ASSLGEGVYGYT

V: TRBV7-8
CDR3: ATKTGGLYNEQF

V: TRBV3-1/TRBV3-2
CDR3: ASSQTGTGTTGELF

V: TRBV15
CDR3: ATSRDSDNEQF

V: TRBV18
CDR3: ASSLTGGYNEQF

V: TRBV11-2
CDR3: ASSKDRGAAGANVLT

V: TRBV19
CDR3: ASSTSGAGRTDTQY

V: TRBV6-5
CDR3: AGAVRGTNTEAF

V: TRBV7-2
CDR3: ASSLVVGVGEKLF

V: TRBV5-1
CDR3: ASRNEREWDHEQY

V: TRBV7-2
CDR3: ASSSDLAGSNTQY

V: TRBV2
CDR3: ASSLRTSGTGELF

V: TRBV4-3
CDR3: ASSQERGGSHYGYT

V: TRBV6-1
CDR3: ASSEAIHNTDTQY

V: TRBV30
CDR3: AWSGGGTDTQY

V: TRBV18
CDR3: ASSPSRGAYEQY

V: TRBV6-5
CDR3: ASSIPGHPIETQY

V: TRBV11-2
CDR3: ASSLLPPTYNSPLH